This T cell receptor (beta chain) was documented in a study of shared clonotypes between healthy human individuals. Using immunoSEQ multiplex PCR, the repertoire was profiled, and TCRdb retains in-frame clones only, with some absent. Altogether roughly 1 million clones are present, approximately 70% being singletons, with the ten largest covering about 1.5%. This clone appeared a single time. CDR3 size: 14 residues. J lost 4 bases, V lost 6 bases, and 7 bases had no gene match. The germline V gene has CDR1 SQVTM and CDR2 ANQGSEA. The receptor was derived from a man aged 18 to 29 in good health. The genes are TRBV29-1 and TRBJ2-3; TRBD1 matches 10 bases. Sequencing used memory CD4+ T cells sorted from blood. Subset meaning: CD45RA-negative fraction. In DNA, the CDR3 is TGCAGCGTGAGGGACAGGGGCAGCGCAGATACGCAGTATTTT. Its translation is CSVRDRGSADTQYF.